The subject of this entry is one TCR beta chain. The data are from a study of T-cell reconstitution after alpha-beta-depleted transplantation in children. This CDR3 is 15 amino acids long. J gave up 5 bases and V 6 bases, and 5 bases lay outside the gene matches. The library targeted TCRbeta and was prepared with unique molecular identifiers. TCRdb re-called the PCR reads with MiXCR, one entry per CDR3 protein. The data show around 340,000 distinct CDR3 sequences, roughly 13% seen once. The chain is built from TRBV12-3 or TRBV12-4 and TRBJ2-5; TRBD2 matches 14 bases. This clonotype was sampled from a human donor who donated a stem cell graft to a child with Fanconi anemia. Sequencing was performed on PBMCs, taken from the stem cell graft. The CDR3 loop is CASSRLAGGPETQYF. The CDR3, as DNA: TGTGCCAGCAGCCGACTAGCGGGGGGGCCCGAGACCCAGTACTTC.